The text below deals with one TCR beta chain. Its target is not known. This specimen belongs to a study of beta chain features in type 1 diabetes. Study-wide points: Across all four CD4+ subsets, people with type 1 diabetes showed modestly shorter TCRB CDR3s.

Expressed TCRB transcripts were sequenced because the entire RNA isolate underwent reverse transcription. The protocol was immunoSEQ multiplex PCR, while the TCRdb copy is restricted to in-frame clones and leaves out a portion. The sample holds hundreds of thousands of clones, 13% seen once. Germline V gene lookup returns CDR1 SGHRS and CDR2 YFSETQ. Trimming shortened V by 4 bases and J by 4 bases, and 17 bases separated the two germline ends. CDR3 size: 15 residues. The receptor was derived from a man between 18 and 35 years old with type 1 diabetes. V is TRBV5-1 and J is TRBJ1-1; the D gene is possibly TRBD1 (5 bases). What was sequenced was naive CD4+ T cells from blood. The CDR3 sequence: CASSRMGLEGTEAFF. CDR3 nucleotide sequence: TGCGCCAGCAGCCGGATGGGGCTGGAAGGCACTGAAGCTTTCTTT.